The TCR beta chain described here comes from a study of blood T cell repertoires in COVID-19. Overall study: Acute and convalescent COVID-19 specimens originated in the United States, Italy and Spain. PBMCs, B-cell-depleted T cells, or T cells were the source of the cDNA or gDNA that made up the material.

The CDR3 runs to 14 residues. With 3 bases removed from V and 4 bases from J, the gap between germline ends came to 12 bases. Germline CDR1 and CDR2: LGHDT and YNNKEL (reference sequence). Enrollment of patients from Seattle took place during active infection, with longitudinal follow-up. Per the original methods: Estimates of nucleated cell counts were drawn from the amplification of reference gene primers. Measured with immunoSEQ multiplex PCR; TCRdb has only the in-frame clones, and not every one. V and J calls plus clone size are reproduced from that table; the DNA served to infer D and trimming. Of more than 200,000 clones listed, roughly 84% are singletons.

The chain has TRBV3-1 (or the pseudogene TRBV3-2) and TRBJ1-1; D gene uncertain. This clonotype originated in a woman aged 80 or older with COVID-19, enrolled during active disease. Sample: peripheral blood. The CDR3 bases are TGTGCCAGCAGCCAGGGCGGGCACGGCACTGAAGCTTTCTTT. It is translated as CASSQGGHGTEAFF.